A single sample gave rise to the 17 T cell receptor delta chains below, sequenced in a study of γδ T cells in repeated Plasmodium falciparum infection. TCRdb re-called the multiplex PCR reads with CATT. Found here are about 51,000 delta-chain clones, roughly 1.9% of them singletons; the top ten hold approximately 25%. Gammadelta T cells were flow-sorted from PBMC into Vgamma9/Vdelta2+ and Vdelta2-negative populations for bulk analysis. Sequencing used gamma-delta T cells from blood. The receptors derive from a pool of human donors (malaria-infected and uninfected, not separated).

Concerning this clone itself: This clone may be a read error of a much larger clone one base away. The V gene is TRDV1, but the J gene lacks a call; the D call TRDD3 from the table was never checked on the DNA. Per germline, CDR1 TSWWSYY and CDR2 QGS. The CDR3 has 23 residues. The CDR3 region is CALGEIKDFLRSPLLGDTRKVIF. CDR3 in DNA: TGTGCTCTTGGGGAAATTAAGGACTTCCTACGGTCCCCCTTGCTGGGGGATACACGGAAGGTCATCTTT.

This clone has at least ten counts. The translation of this DNA and the TCRdb protein of a much larger clone differ at residue 16, probably owing to a read error; the protein shown here is translated from the DNA. The chain has TRDV2 and TRDJ1, with 11 positions matching TRDD3. TCRdb lists no J gene, so it was determined here by aligning the DNA to germline. CDR1 is GEAIGNYY, CDR2 EKD, per germline. This CDR3 is built from 19 residues. V was pared by 0 bases and J by 10 bases, with 21 bases of the junction left unmatched. This CDR3 is CACDTVGVGDTGNEVRLIF. The CDR3 nucleotides read TGTGCCTGTGACACCGTTGGGGTGGGGGATACGGGAAATGAGGTAAGACTCATCTTT.

With respect to this clone: The mismatch at residue 6 between this DNA's translation and the TCRdb protein of a much larger clone likely reflects a read error; the protein shown is translated from the DNA. The chain links TRDV3 to TRDJ1, with D perhaps TRDD3 (6 bases). The J gene was missing in TCRdb and was found by matching the end of the DNA to germline. The CDR3 length is 14 residues. Trimming removed 4 bases from V and 0 bases from J, with 15 bases in between. The V gene's germline CDR1 is TVYSNPD and CDR2 GDNSRS (reference sequence). The CDR3 DNA reads TGTGCCTACAACTGGGAGTCGTACACCGATAAACTCATCTTT. Translating it yields CAYNWESYTDKLIF.

This clone was detected only a few times. The TCRdb record carries a much larger clone's protein, which differs from this DNA's translation at residue 6; a read error is the likely cause, and the protein listed here is the DNA translation. The gene calls are TRDV2 and TRDJ1, with 10 bases aligning to TRDD3. The CDR3 is 23 residues long. Germline V CDR1 and CDR2: GEAIGNYY, EKD. Unmatched junction bases numbered 30, after V lost 5 bases and J lost 1 base. Here the CDR3 reads CACGKPFLMRGIRSRGCTDKLIF. CDR3 DNA: TGTGCCTGTGGCAAACCCTTCCTAATGAGGGGGATACGCTCCCGGGGTTGCACCGATAAACTCATCTTT.

This clone has a handful of counts. TCRdb attributes to this sequence the protein of a much larger clone, which differs from the DNA translation at residue 13; a read error is likely, and the protein displayed is translated from the DNA. This chain joins TRDV3 and TRDJ1, with 11 positions matching TRDD3. The J gene comes from matching the DNA to germline here; TCRdb lacks it. Germline loops: CDR1 TVYSNPD, CDR2 GDNSRS (reference sequence). V dropped 2 bases and J dropped 0; count of bases not matched to a gene: 23. The CDR3 sequence is 21 residues long. The CDR3 sequence is CAFPIPPKAGGYRKYTDKLIF. CDR3 sequence (DNA): TGTGCCTTTCCGATCCCTCCTAAAGCTGGGGGATACAGAAAGTACACCGATAAACTCATCTTT.

There are many counts of this clone. TCRdb's protein, taken from a much larger clone, differs from this DNA's translation at residue 16, likely owing to a read error; the protein displayed comes from the DNA. The chain employs TRAV38-2/DV8 and TRDJ1; TRDD3 matches at 8 bases. The V and J ends lost 1 base and 0 bases, in that order; junction bases with no gene match: 26. Germline loops: CDR1 TSESDYY, CDR2 QEAYKQQN. This CDR3 has 23 amino acids. The DNA of the CDR3 is TGTGCTTATAGGAGCCGCCGACCCCAAACCGCCCGGGGATACACCGGGTACACCGATAAACTCATCTTT. This gives the protein CAYRSRRPQTARGYTGYTDKLIF.

This clone is medium-sized. The rearrangement joins TRDV2 to TRDJ1, with TRDD3 identical over 7 bases. The CDR3 consists of 13 residues. From germline, CDR1 is GEAIGNYY and CDR2 EKD. J was trimmed by 3 bases and V by 2 bases; bases with no gene match: 2. The CDR3 DNA reads as TGTGCCTGTGACAGAGGGATACCCGATAAACTCATCTTT. Protein sequence: CACDRGIPDKLIF.

This clone counts as medium-sized. A read error may be the cause here, since a much bigger clone is one base away. This chain connects TRDV1 to TRDJ1, with TRDD3 matching over 10 bases. The germline V gene has CDR1 TSWWSYY and CDR2 QGS. The CDR3 has 18 amino acids. J was trimmed by 3 bases and V by 5 bases; bases with no gene match: 15. CDR3 bases: TGTGCTCTTGGGACCCGATTCCCGTACTGGGGGATCGCCGATAAACTCATCTTT. This codes for CALGTRFPYWGIADKLIF.

As concerns this clone: A read error is the likely source, as a far larger clone sits one nucleotide away. Other DNA variants within this sample encode the same CDR3. J is TRDJ1 and V is TRDV1; 13 positions agree with TRDD3. The J gene is not listed in TCRdb, so it was assigned here from a DNA match to germline. Trimming cost V 0 bases and J 1 base; bases outside gene matches: 26. CDR3 length: 25 residues. In germline, CDR1 is TSWWSYY, CDR2 QGS. CDR3 amino acids: CALGELVPKGLILGDTPVCTDKLIF. The CDR3 region has the DNA TGTGCTCTTGGGGAACTGGTTCCTAAGGGGCTTATACTGGGGGATACGCCCGTTTGCACCGATAAACTCATCTTT.

This clone turned up a few times. One base separates it from a far larger clone, so it is likely a read error. Distinct nucleotide sequences in the sample also encode this CDR3. CDR3 in DNA: TGTGCCACCTACCTCCCTTCTCTCTACTGGGGGATACGCGGTTTTTTTGATAAACTCATCTTT. Its protein is CATYLPSLYWGIRGFFDKLIF. The chain is built from TRDV3 and TRDJ1; TRDD3 agrees at 13 bases. The CDR3 runs 21 residues. CDR1 is TVYSNPD, CDR2 GDNSRS, per germline (reference sequence). With 5 bases clipped from V and 5 bases from J, the junction kept 29 bases outside the gene matches.

On this clone: The TCRdb protein, from a much larger clone, departs from this DNA's translation at residue 13, likely by read error; the protein shown derives from the DNA. This sequence joins TRAV38-2/DV8 and TRDJ1; 11 nucleotides match TRDD3. The J gene, absent from TCRdb, was called here by matching the DNA to germline. The ends lost 6 bases at V and 0 bases at J; junction bases unmatched: 19. Germline assignment: CDR1 TSESDYY and CDR2 QEAYKQQN. The CDR3 loop spans 20 amino acids. CDR3 DNA: TGTGCTTATATAGTCCTGACTGATGGGGGATACGGGCTGTACACCGATAAACTCATCTTT. It codes for CAYIVLTDGGYGLYTDKLIF.

This clone was observed at least ten times. This is likely an artifact of a read error, given a far larger clone one base away. Within the sample, other DNA sequences also encode this same CDR3. The V segment is TRDV1, and no J call was made; the DNA was not used to check the table's D call, TRDD3. Germline V gene lookup returns CDR1 TSWWSYY and CDR2 QGS. This CDR3 spans 18 amino acids. The CDR3 spells CALGNPYWGIGDTDKLIF. CDR3 sequence (DNA): TGTGCTCTTGGGAACCCCTACTGGGGGATTGGGGACACCGATAAACTCATCTTC.

In the case of this clone: A far more abundant clone sits one base away, making this likely a read error. The sample has other DNA sequences that encode this CDR3 too. The chain employs TRDV1 and TRDJ1, with 10 positions matching TRDD3. Since TCRdb gives no J gene, matching the DNA to germline was used here to assign it. The CDR3 totals 23 residues. CDR1 TSWWSYY and CDR2 QGS come from the germline V gene. The CDR3 reads CALGELLPARGRGGIRDTDKLIF. The DNA for the CDR3 is TGCGCTCTTGGGGAATTGCTTCCCGCGCGAGGGAGAGGGGGGATACGCGACACCGATAAACTCATCTTT.

Ten or more counts support this clone. Just one base apart from a much larger clone, this may be a read error. The chain has TRDV3 and TRDJ1, with TRDD3 identical over 13 bases. V lost 5 bases, J lost 5 bases, and 29 bases stayed unmatched. Germline V gene data show CDR1 as TVYSNPD and CDR2 as GDNSRS (reference sequence). CDR3 size: 21 residues. The CDR3 spells CATYLPSLYWGIRGFVDKLIF. CDR3 in DNA: TGTGCCACCTACCTTCCTTCTCTCTACTGGGGGATACGCGGTTTTGTTGATAAACTCATCTTT.

This clone has a handful of counts. TCRdb records a much larger clone's protein for this DNA, with a difference at residue 10 that likely arises from a read error; the protein given is the translation of the DNA. The chain uses TRDV1 and TRDJ1; D not resolved. The J gene was not available in TCRdb and was assigned here by matching the DNA to germline segments. This CDR3 comprises 22 residues. Germline V CDR1 and CDR2: TSWWSYY, QGS. V gave up 0 bases and J gave up 0 bases, with 29 bases separating them. This CDR3 reads CALGELTEWRRRKGFHTDKLIF. CDR3 in DNA: TGTGCTCTTGGGGAACTTACCGAGTGGCGCCGCCGAAAGGGGTTCCACACCGATAAACTCATCTTT.

Turning to this clone: The protein that TCRdb holds for this DNA derives from a much larger clone and differs from the translated DNA at residue 13, which likely indicates a read error; the protein shown here is translated from the DNA. This chain connects TRAV38-2/DV8 to TRDJ1, with 8 bases aligning to TRDD3. The J gene, left out of TCRdb, was set here by checking the DNA against germline. After removal of 0 bases from V and 0 bases from J, the junction contained 16 bases not matched to a gene. The germline V gene has CDR1 TSESDYY and CDR2 QEAYKQQN. The CDR3 length is 20 residues. The CDR3 region is CAYRSAFLSYWGAYTDKLIF. CDR3 DNA: TGTGCTTATAGGAGCGCATTCCTATCATACTGGGGGGCGTACACCGATAAACTCATCTTT.

This clone was counted at least ten times. TCRdb shows a much larger clone's protein in place of this DNA's translation, and the two differ at residue 11, likely through a read error; the protein shown is translated from the DNA. The chain is built from TRDV3 and TRDJ1; D possibly uses TRDD2 or TRDD3 (7 bases each). This CDR3 has 18 residues. Germline CDR1 is TVYSNPD and CDR2 is GDNSRS (reference sequence). V was trimmed by 1 base and J by 1 base, leaving 25 bases between them. In DNA form, the CDR3 reads TGTGCCTTTAAGTTTCCTACTAGGCTGGGGGTTCCCACCGATAAACTCATCTTT. This encodes CAFKFPTRLGVPTDKLIF.